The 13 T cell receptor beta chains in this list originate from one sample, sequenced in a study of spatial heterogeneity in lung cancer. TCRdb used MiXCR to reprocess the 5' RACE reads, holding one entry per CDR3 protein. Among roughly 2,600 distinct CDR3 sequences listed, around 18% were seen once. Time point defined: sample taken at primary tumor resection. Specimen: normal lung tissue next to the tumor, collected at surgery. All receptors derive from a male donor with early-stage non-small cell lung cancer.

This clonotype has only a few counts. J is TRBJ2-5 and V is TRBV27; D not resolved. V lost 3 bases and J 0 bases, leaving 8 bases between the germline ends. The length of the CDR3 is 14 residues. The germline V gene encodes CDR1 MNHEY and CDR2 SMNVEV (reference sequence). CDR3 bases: TGTGCCAGCAGTTTGAGGCAGCACCAAGAGACCCAGTACTTC. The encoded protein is CASSLRQHQETQYF.

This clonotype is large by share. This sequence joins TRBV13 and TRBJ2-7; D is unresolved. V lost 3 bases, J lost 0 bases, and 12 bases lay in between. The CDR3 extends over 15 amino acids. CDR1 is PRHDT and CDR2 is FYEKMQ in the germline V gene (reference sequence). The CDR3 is CASSLTGFTSYEQYF. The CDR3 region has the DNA TGTGCCAGCAGCTTGACCGGGTTTACCTCCTACGAGCAGTACTTC.

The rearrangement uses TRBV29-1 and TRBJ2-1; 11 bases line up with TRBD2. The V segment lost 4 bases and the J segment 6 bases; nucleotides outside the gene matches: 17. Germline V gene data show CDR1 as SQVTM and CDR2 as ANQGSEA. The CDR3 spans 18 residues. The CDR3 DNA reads TGCAGCGTTGCTCCTAGCGGGAGGATTGGGAAGAAGGGCAATGAGCAGTTCTTC. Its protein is CSVAPSGRIGKKGNEQFF.

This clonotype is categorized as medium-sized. CDR3 sequence: CASSKIVTGGSKGSNQPQHF. CDR3 nucleotides: TGTGCCAGCAGCAAAATAGTGACAGGGGGCAGCAAGGGCAGCAATCAGCCCCAGCATTTT. This chain joins TRBV21-1 and TRBJ1-5; the table gives TRBD1 as D, unverified against the DNA. TRBV21-1 represents a pseudogene. The CDR3 contains 20 residues.

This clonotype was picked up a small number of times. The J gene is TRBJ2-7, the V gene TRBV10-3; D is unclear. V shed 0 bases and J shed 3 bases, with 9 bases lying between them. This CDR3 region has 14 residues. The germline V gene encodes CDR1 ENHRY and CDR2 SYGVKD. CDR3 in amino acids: CAISESTGFYEQYF. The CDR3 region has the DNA TGTGCCATCAGTGAGTCGACCGGATTCTACGAGCAGTACTTC.

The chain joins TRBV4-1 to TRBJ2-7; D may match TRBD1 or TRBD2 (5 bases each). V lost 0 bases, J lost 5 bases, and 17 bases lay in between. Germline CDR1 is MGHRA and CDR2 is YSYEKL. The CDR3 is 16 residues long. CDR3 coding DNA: TGCGCCAGCAGCCAAGAGCGATCGGGACCACGTGACGAGCAGTACTTC. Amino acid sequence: CASSQERSGPRDEQYF.

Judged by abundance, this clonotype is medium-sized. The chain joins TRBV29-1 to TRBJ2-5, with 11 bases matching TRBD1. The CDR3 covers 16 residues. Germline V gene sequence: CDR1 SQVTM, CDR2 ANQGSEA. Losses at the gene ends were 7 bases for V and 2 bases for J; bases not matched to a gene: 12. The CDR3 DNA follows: TGCAGCGCGACCGGGACAGGGGGATCTTGGCAAGAGACCCAGTACTTC. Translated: CSATGTGGSWQETQYF.

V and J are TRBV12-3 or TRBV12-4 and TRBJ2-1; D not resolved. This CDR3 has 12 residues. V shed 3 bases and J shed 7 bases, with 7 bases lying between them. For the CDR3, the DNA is TGTGCCAGCAGTTTTAGTTATAATGAGCAGTTCTTC. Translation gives CASSFSYNEQFF.

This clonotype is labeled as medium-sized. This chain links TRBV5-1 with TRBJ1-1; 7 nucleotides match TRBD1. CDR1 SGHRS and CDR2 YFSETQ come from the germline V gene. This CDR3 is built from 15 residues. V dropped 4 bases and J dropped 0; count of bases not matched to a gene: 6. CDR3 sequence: CASSISTGMNTEAFF. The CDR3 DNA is TGCGCCAGCAGCATCTCGACAGGGATGAACACTGAAGCTTTCTTT.

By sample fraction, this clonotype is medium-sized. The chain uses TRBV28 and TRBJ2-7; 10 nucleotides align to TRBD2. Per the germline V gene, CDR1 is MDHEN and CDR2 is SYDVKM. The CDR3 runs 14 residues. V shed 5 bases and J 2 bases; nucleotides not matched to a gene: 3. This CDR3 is CASSVAGGAYEQYF. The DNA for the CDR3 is TGTGCCAGCAGTGTAGCGGGAGGCGCCTACGAGCAGTACTTC.

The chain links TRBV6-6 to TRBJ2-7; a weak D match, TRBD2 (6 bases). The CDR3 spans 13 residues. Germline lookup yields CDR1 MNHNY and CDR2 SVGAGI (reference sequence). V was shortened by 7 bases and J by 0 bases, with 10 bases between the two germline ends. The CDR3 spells CASNRGASYEQYF. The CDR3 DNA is TGTGCCAGCAATCGCGGGGCCTCCTACGAGCAGTACTTC.

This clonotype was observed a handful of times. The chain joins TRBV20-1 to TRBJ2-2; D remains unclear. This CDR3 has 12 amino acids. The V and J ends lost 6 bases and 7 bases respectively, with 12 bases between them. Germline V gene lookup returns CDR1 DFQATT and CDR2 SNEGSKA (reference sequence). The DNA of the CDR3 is TGCAGTGCCTCACAGCCGGGCGGGGAGCTGTTTTTT. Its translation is CSASQPGGELFF.

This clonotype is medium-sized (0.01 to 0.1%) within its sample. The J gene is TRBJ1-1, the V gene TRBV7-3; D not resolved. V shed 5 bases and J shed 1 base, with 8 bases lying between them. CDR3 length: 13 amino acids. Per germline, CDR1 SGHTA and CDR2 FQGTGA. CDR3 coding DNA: TGTGCCAGCAGCCCCCGACCGAACACTGAAGCTTTCTTT. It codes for CASSPRPNTEAFF. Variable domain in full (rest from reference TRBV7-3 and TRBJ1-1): GAGVSQTPSNKVTEKGKYVELRCDPISGHTALYWYRQSLGQGPEFLIYFQGTGAADDSGLPNDRFFAVRPEGSVSTLKIQRTERGDSAVYLCASSPRPNTEAFFGQGTRLTVV.